This TCR beta chain was obtained from a study of blood T cell repertoires in COVID-19. Study-level information: T cells, B-cell-depleted T cells, or PBMCs provided the cDNA or gDNA that served as material.

The data were produced by immunoSEQ multiplex PCR, yet TCRdb's version contains in-frame clones alone and is incomplete. The sample contains 200,000 to 250,000 clones, roughly 84% of which appear only once. V shed 6 bases and J 8 bases; nucleotides not matched to a gene: 13. The CDR3 is made up of 15 amino acids. CDR1 is MNHEY and CDR2 is SVGAGI in the germline V gene. The TCR sequence derives from an elderly woman with acute or convalescent COVID-19. The material sequenced was peripheral blood. This chain joins TRBV6-5 and TRBJ1-2; 9 bases align to TRBD1. Here the CDR3 reads CASRQPGQGVKGYTF. For the CDR3, the DNA is TGTGCCAGCAGGCAGCCGGGACAGGGTGTTAAGGGCTACACCTTC.